The 32 T cell receptor beta chains reported below all come from one sample, sequenced in a study of CD8+ T cells in alopecia areata. As for treatment: oral pan-JAK inhibitor, 5-10 mg twice daily. In each case, RNA was isolated and then reverse transcribed into cDNA as the sequencing template. TCRdb's table, derived via immunoSEQ multiplex PCR, lists solely in-frame clones and lacks some. The data hold about 260,000 clones, with 60% observed a single time. Source: CD4+ T cells sorted from blood, taken around week 54, from a patient treated with tofacitinib. The source of these receptors is a human donor with alopecia areata.

The V and J genes are TRBV7-9 and TRBJ1-6; D is unclear. The CDR3 sequence is 9 residues long. Germline CDR1 and CDR2: SEHNR and FQNEAQ (reference sequence). V was clipped by 8 bases and J by 11 bases, with 4 bases between them. CDR3 nucleotides: TGTGCCAGCGGGCCACCCCTCCACTTT. It codes for CASGPPLHF.

This chain joins TRBV7-3 and TRBJ2-5; D is possibly TRBD2 (5 bases). CDR1 and CDR2 (germline): SGHTA, FQGTGA. The CDR3 spans 13 residues. The germline V and J ends were trimmed by 0 bases and 6 bases, with 8 bases remaining between them. Here the CDR3 reads CASSLTSVQTQYF. As DNA, the CDR3 is TGTGCCAGCAGCTTAACTAGCGTCCAGACCCAGTACTTC.

This rearrangement joins TRBV2 to TRBJ1-6; 7 nucleotides line up with TRBD1. There are 15 residues in the CDR3. Germline CDR1 and CDR2: SNHLY and FYNNEI. Germline trimming cut 5 bases from V and 8 bases from J; bases unmatched to any gene: 9. The chain's CDR3 is CASSITQGDHSPLHF. As DNA, the CDR3 is TGTGCCAGCAGTATTACCCAGGGGGATCATTCACCCCTCCACTTT.

The rearrangement joins TRBV25-1 to TRBJ1-2; possible D gene TRBD1, 5 bases. Trimming removed 5 bases from V and 8 bases from J, with 15 bases in between. This CDR3 is built from 13 residues. Germline V gene lookup returns CDR1 MGHDK and CDR2 SYGVNS. CDR3 amino acids: CASSLTAEGGYTF. The CDR3 region has the DNA TGTGCCAGCAGTCTGACAGCTGAAGGAGGCTACACCTTC.

This clone has a single count. The V call is TRBV20-1, the J call TRBJ2-5; D remains unclear. With 3 bases removed from V and 6 bases from J, the gap between germline ends came to 5 bases. The CDR3 runs to 10 residues. Germline values: CDR1 DFQATT, CDR2 SNEGSKA (reference sequence). In nucleotides, the CDR3 is TGCAGTGCTAGCCGGCAGACCCAGTACTTC. Protein: CSASRQTQYF.

The chain couples TRBV7-2 to TRBJ2-7, with a possible D match to TRBD2 (6 bases). V shed 5 bases and J shed 1 base, with 15 bases lying between them. Germline CDR1 SGHTA, CDR2 FQGNSA. CDR3 size: 15 residues. CDR3 protein: CASSPGRISSYEQYF. The DNA of the CDR3 is TGTGCCAGCAGCCCGGGGAGGATTTCTTCCTACGAGCAGTACTTC. The whole variable domain, filled in from reference TRBV7-2 and TRBJ2-7, reads GAGVSQSPSNKVTEKGKDVELRCDPISGHTALYWYRQSLGQGLEFLIYFQGNSAPDKSGLPSDRFSAERTGGSVSTLTIQRTQQEDSAVYLCASSPGRISSYEQYFGPGTRLTVT.

The rearrangement joins TRBV5-4 to TRBJ2-1, with 7 bases matching TRBD2. This CDR3 has 15 amino acids. Germline CDR1 reads SGHNT; CDR2 reads YYREEE (reference sequence). The ends lost 4 bases at V and 0 bases at J; junction bases unmatched: 4. The CDR3 nucleotides are TGTGCCAGCAGCCTCGGGGGGTTCTCCTACAATGAGCAGTTCTTC. Translated, it gives CASSLGGFSYNEQFF.

The chain couples TRBV6-5 to TRBJ2-1; TRBD1 matches at 7 bases. CDR3 length equals 15 residues. V lost 0 bases, J lost 9 bases, and 8 bases stayed unmatched. Looked up from germline, CDR1 is MNHEY and CDR2 is SVGAGI. For the CDR3, the DNA is TGTGCCAGCAGTTACTCGCGACAGGGTACGGCTGAGCAGTTCTTC. This translates into CASSYSRQGTAEQFF.

The chain carries TRBV5-6 and TRBJ2-3, with no clear D. V lost 0 bases to trimming and J lost 4 bases, with 9 bases between them. The germline V gene encodes CDR1 SGHDT and CDR2 YYEEEE. The CDR3 runs 14 residues. In nucleotides, the CDR3 is TGTGCCAGCAGCTTGGATGTGAATCCAGATACGCAGTATTTT. Amino acids: CASSLDVNPDTQYF.

The chain combines TRBV2 with TRBJ1-4, with TRBD1 identical over 7 bases. The CDR3 spans 15 residues. V trimming: 6 bases; J trimming: 3 bases; junction bases outside the gene matches: 7. CDR1 and CDR2 (germline): SNHLY, FYNNEI. CDR3 sequence reads: CASSDKGAANEKLFF. CDR3 in DNA: TGTGCCAGCAGCGACAAGGGGGCGGCTAATGAAAAACTGTTTTTT.

The chain joins TRBV29-1 to TRBJ2-7; D assignment may be TRBD1 or TRBD2 (5 bases each). Germline lookup yields CDR1 SQVTM and CDR2 ANQGSEA. The length of the CDR3 is 13 residues. V lost 6 bases and J lost 0, with 12 bases in between. Here the CDR3 DNA reads TGCAGCGTGGGGACGGTTAGCTCCTACGAGCAGTACTTC. Translation gives CSVGTVSSYEQYF.

DNA for the CDR3: TGTGCCAGCAGCAACGGACAGTATAATTCACCCCTCCACTTT. The encoded protein is CASSNGQYNSPLHF. V is TRBV7-9 and J is TRBJ1-6, with D perhaps TRBD1 (6 bases). Trimming stripped 5 bases from V and 4 bases from J, with 9 bases between. Germline-derived CDR1 and CDR2 are SEHNR and FQNEAQ (reference sequence). The CDR3 is 14 residues long.

This chain uses TRBV5-6 with TRBJ1-2; possibly TRBD1 for D (5 bases). The CDR3 totals 14 residues. Deletions cut 0 bases from V and 8 bases from J, with 14 bases between. Per the germline V gene, CDR1 is SGHDT and CDR2 is YYEEEE. CDR3 sequence reads: CASSLVGPGEGYTF. The CDR3 DNA is TGTGCCAGCAGCTTGGTGGGACCCGGGGAGGGCTACACCTTC.

The chain carries TRBV4-3 and TRBJ1-2; 7 bases align to TRBD1. Germline loops: CDR1 LGHNA, CDR2 YSLEER. CDR3 length: 15 residues. V lost 1 base to trimming and J lost 4 bases; unmatched junction nucleotides: 6. The CDR3 region is CASSQAWDSTYGYTF. In nucleotides, the CDR3 is TGCGCCAGCAGCCAAGCGTGGGACAGCACCTATGGCTACACCTTC.

Remarks on this clone: The junction departs from germline at one end; a sequencing error may be responsible. The rearrangement links TRBV2 to TRBJ2-3; D gene ambiguous. The CDR3 covers 13 residues. Germline lookup yields CDR1 SNHLY and CDR2 FYNNEI. In DNA, the CDR3 is TGTGCCAGCAATGAACAGAGCACAGATACGCAGTATTTT. Protein product: CASNEQSTDTQYF.

The V and J genes are TRBV29-1 and TRBJ2-5, with a weak D call TRBD1 (5 bases). Trimming removed 4 bases from V and 5 bases from J, with 14 bases in between. Germline CDR1 SQVTM, CDR2 ANQGSEA. The CDR3 is 13 amino acids. The CDR3 bases are TGCAGCGTTGGGATGGGGCAAGGGGAGACCCAGTACTTC. Translating gives CSVGMGQGETQYF.

The chain combines TRBV4-2 with TRBJ1-2; D is perhaps TRBD1 (6 bases). Trimming pared 0 bases from V and 5 bases from J, leaving 19 bases between. The CDR3 extends over 17 amino acids. Germline CDR1 and CDR2: LGHNA and YNFKEQ. The CDR3 nucleotides read TGTGCCAGCAGCCAAGACCCCCAACAGGGAGGAGCGTATGGCTACACCTTC. It translates to CASSQDPQQGGAYGYTF.

V and J are TRBV7-2 and TRBJ2-4, with a tentative D call TRBD2 (5 bases). Looked up from germline, CDR1 is SGHTA and CDR2 is FQGNSA. V lost 5 bases to trimming and J lost 6 bases, with 8 bases between them. The CDR3 runs 12 residues. The CDR3 reads CASSPRGNIQYF. The CDR3, as DNA: TGTGCCAGCAGCCCCCGGGGAAACATTCAGTACTTC.

The gene calls are TRBV2 and TRBJ2-5, with 7 bases lining up with TRBD2. Trimming removed 1 base from V and 1 base from J; junction bases left unmatched: 6. Germline V CDR1 and CDR2: SNHLY, FYNNEI. The CDR3 covers 16 residues. The CDR3 DNA reads TGTGCCAGCAGTGAAGGAGGGAGGGTAGGCCAAGAGACCCAGTACTTC. It encodes CASSEGGRVGQETQYF.

The chain joins TRBV30 to TRBJ2-1, with TRBD2 identical over 7 bases. CDR3 length: 12 residues. V lost 5 bases and J lost 8; bases outside the gene matches: 6. Germline V gene lookup returns CDR1 GTSNPN and CDR2 SVGIG (reference sequence). The DNA of the CDR3 is TGTGCCTGGTCGACTAGCAACGATGAGCAGTTCTTC. Residues: CAWSTSNDEQFF.

The J gene is TRBJ1-2, the V gene TRBV2; no clear D. CDR3 length: 10 amino acids. The germline V and J ends were trimmed by 6 bases and 8 bases, with 7 bases remaining between them. Looked up from germline, CDR1 is SNHLY and CDR2 is FYNNEI. The CDR3 sequence: CASSLQGYTF. CDR3 bases: TGTGCCAGCAGCCTTCAGGGCTACACCTTC.

V usage is TRBV29-1 and J usage is TRBJ2-2; D ambiguous. The CDR3 totals 15 residues. V gave up 0 bases and J gave up 7 bases, with 15 bases separating them. The germline V gene encodes CDR1 SQVTM and CDR2 ANQGSEA. Written as DNA, the CDR3 is TGCAGCGTTGAAGACGACATAGGCTCGTACGGGGAGCTGTTTTTT. Encoded protein: CSVEDDIGSYGELFF.

This rearrangement joins TRBV29-1 to TRBJ2-3, with 12 bases aligning to TRBD2. V was pared by 6 bases and J by 4 bases, with 8 bases of the junction left unmatched. Per the germline V gene, CDR1 is SQVTM and CDR2 is ANQGSEA. This CDR3 is 15 amino acids long. The CDR3 here is CSVTTSGGRSDTQYF. The CDR3, as DNA: TGCAGCGTGACGACTAGCGGGGGTCGCTCAGATACGCAGTATTTT.

The V call is TRBV6-1, the J call TRBJ2-5; TRBD1 matches at 9 bases. This CDR3 contains 15 residues. Germline V gene lookup returns CDR1 MNHNS and CDR2 SASEGT. J lost 4 bases, V lost 4 bases, and 7 bases had no gene match. Here the CDR3 DNA reads TGTGCCAGCAGTGCCTCCCGGGACAGGGTAGAGACCCAGTACTTC. Translating gives CASSASRDRVETQYF.

This clone was seen only a few times. This chain connects TRBV10-3 to TRBJ1-1; perhaps TRBD1 as D (6 bases). The V gene lost 7 bases and the J gene lost 1 base, with 13 bases spanning the gap. The CDR3 has 14 residues. Germline V lookup: CDR1 ENHRY, CDR2 SYGVKD. The CDR3, as DNA: TGTGCCATCAAGGGGGGGATTGGGAACACTGAAGCTTTCTTT. Translating gives CAIKGGIGNTEAFF.

V and J are TRBV27 and TRBJ1-1, with a weak D call TRBD1 (5 bases). CDR3 size: 12 residues. Germline CDR1 and CDR2: MNHEY and SMNVEV (reference sequence). The CDR3 nucleotides are TGTGCGGCGGGGCTCTCGAGGACTGAAGCTTTCTTT. As protein: CAAGLSRTEAFF.

This chain connects TRBV2 to TRBJ1-6; 7 nucleotides agree with TRBD1. The CDR3 has 14 amino acids. Germline V lookup: CDR1 SNHLY, CDR2 FYNNEI. The junction had 10 bases not matched to a gene; V was cut back by 7 bases and J by 10 bases. The CDR3 region is CASKRTGGESPLHF. For the CDR3, the DNA is TGTGCCAGCAAACGGACAGGTGGAGAGTCACCCCTCCACTTT.

The chain links TRBV29-1 to TRBJ1-2; D gene uncertain. From germline, CDR1 is SQVTM and CDR2 ANQGSEA. The length of the CDR3 is 12 residues. Trimming stripped 0 bases from V and 2 bases from J, with 4 bases between. The CDR3 here is CSVEDGNYGYTF. In nucleotides, the CDR3 is TGCAGCGTTGAAGACGGGAACTATGGCTACACCTTC.

J is TRBJ2-7 and V is TRBV7-8, with D possibly matching TRBD1 (6 bases). The length of the CDR3 is 14 residues. CDR1 and CDR2 from the germline V gene are SGHVS and FQNEAQ. Trimming left V 5 bases short and J 7 bases short, with 18 bases between. In nucleotides, the CDR3 is TGTGCCAGCAGCGCAGGACAGTTCCCTAGGGAGCAGTACTTC. Amino acid sequence: CASSAGQFPREQYF. The entire variable domain, with the rest obtained from reference TRBV7-8 and TRBJ2-7, is as follows: GAGVSQSPRYKVAKRGQDVALRCDPISGHVSLFWYQQALGQGPEFLTYFQNEAQLDKSGLPSDRFFAERPEGSVSTLKIQRTQQEDSAVYLCASSAGQFPREQYFGPGTRLTVT.

The chain joins TRBV4-1 to TRBJ2-7; 8 bases are a match to TRBD1. J gave up 5 bases and V 3 bases, and 9 bases lay outside the gene matches. This CDR3 spans 15 amino acids. Germline values: CDR1 MGHRA, CDR2 YSYEKL. The CDR3 here is CASSHGQGLRDEQYF. CDR3 bases: TGCGCCAGCAGCCACGGACAGGGCTTGAGAGACGAGCAGTACTTC.

The rearrangement uses TRBV7-2 and TRBJ2-7, with D unresolved. The V gene lost 4 bases and the J gene lost 5 bases, with 12 bases spanning the gap. The CDR3 totals 13 residues. Per germline, CDR1 SGHTA and CDR2 FQGNSA. CDR3 DNA sequence: TGTGCCAGCAGCTACACGAGCCTCGACGAGCAGTACTTC. Amino acid sequence: CASSYTSLDEQYF.

The chain links TRBV20-1 to TRBJ1-4; no reliable D call. Trimming removed 0 bases from V and 6 bases from J, with 2 bases in between. CDR1 and CDR2 from the germline V gene are DFQATT and SNEGSKA (reference sequence). The CDR3 loop spans 11 amino acids. The CDR3 DNA reads as TGCAGTGCTAGAGATCATGAAAAACTGTTTTTT. This translates into CSARDHEKLFF.